These T cell receptor beta chains were read from a single sample in a study of radiation and T cells in renal cell carcinoma. Assay: immunoSEQ multiplex PCR; the TCRdb copy retains only in-frame clones and omits some. The sample shows approximately 100,000 clones, about 86% of them seen only once. Source: blood, taken from a patient whose treatment included radiotherapy and nephrectomy. Source of these receptors: a man aged 45-65 years with renal cell carcinoma. Both conserved end residues are part of each CDR3. The D gene is left open where the match is weak. Size values are once, few and many counts, or a class for expanded clones, and some rows have none.

V	D	size	J	CDR3	DNA
TRBV6-5	TRBD1	NA	TRBJ1-2	CASSRDRADYGYTF	TGTGCCAGCAGTCGTGACAGGGCTGACTATGGCTACACCTTC
TRBV6-6	NA	NA	TRBJ1-5	CASRPRWDNQPQHF	TGTGCCAGCAGGCCTCGATGGGACAATCAGCCCCAGCACTTT
TRBV5-1	NA	NA	TRBJ2-7	CASSPGYEQYF	TGCGCCAGCAGCCCGGGTTACGAGCAGTACTTC
TRBV5-4	TRBD1	NA	TRBJ2-3	CASSSGQDTDTQYF	TGTGCCAGCAGCTCTGGACAGGACACAGATACGCAGTATTTT
TRBV4-1	TRBD2	NA	TRBJ2-2	CASSPMGLAANTGELFF	TGCGCCAGCAGCCCGATGGGACTAGCGGCGAACACCGGGGAGCTGTTTTTT
TRBV23-1	TRBD2	NA	TRBJ2-7	CASSHEPSGNLYEQYF	TGCGCCAGCAGTCATGAACCTAGCGGGAACCTCTACGAGCAGTACTTC
TRBV9	NA	NA	TRBJ1-4	CASSVWGTNEKLFF	TGTGCCAGCAGCGTTTGGGGGACTAATGAAAAACTGTTTTTT
TRBV10-1	TRBD2	NA	TRBJ2-3	CASSQSGSGADTQYF	TGCGCCAGCAGTCAAAGCGGGAGTGGGGCAGATACGCAGTATTTT
TRBV4-1	NA	once	TRBJ1-2	CASSQEREFDGYTF	TGCGCCAGCAGCCAAGAGAGGGAATTTGATGGCTACACCTTC
TRBV18	NA	NA	TRBJ2-7	CASNSDSYEQYF	TGTGCCAGTAACAGTGACTCCTACGAGCAGTACTTC
TRBV27	NA	NA	TRBJ2-2	CASSFWGGFGELFF	TGTGCCAGCAGTTTCTGGGGTGGGTTCGGGGAGCTGTTTTTT
TRBV5-1	TRBD1	NA	TRBJ1-6	CASSISGTANSPLHF	TGCGCCAGCAGCATAAGCGGGACAGCTAATTCACCCCTCCACTTT
TRBV30	NA	NA	TRBJ2-3	CAWSANRWANTDTQYF	TGTGCCTGGAGTGCAAACAGGTGGGCAAACACAGATACGCAGTATTTT
TRBV9	NA	once	TRBJ2-7	CASSPLSIPSYEQYF	TGTGCCAGCAGCCCCCTGAGCATTCCTTCCTACGAGCAGTACTTC
TRBV4-2	NA	NA	TRBJ2-1	CASSQYLYSGEQFF	TGTGCCAGCAGCCAATATTTGTATTCGGGTGAGCAGTTCTTC
TRBV7-2	NA	few	TRBJ1-5	CASSLLDQPQHF	TGTGCCAGCAGCTTGTTGGATCAGCCCCAGCATTTT
TRBV18	NA	NA	TRBJ2-2	CASSPRAGVHTGELFF	TGTGCCAGCTCACCACGGGCAGGGGTTCACACCGGGGAGCTGTTTTTT
TRBV27	TRBD1	NA	TRBJ1-5	CASSRTGEGQPQHF	TGTGCCAGCAGCCGGACAGGGGAGGGTCAGCCCCAGCATTTT
TRBV10-3	NA	NA	TRBJ2-5	CAISESGGEETQYF	TGTGCCATCAGTGAGTCGGGCGGGGAAGAGACCCAGTACTTC
TRBV27	TRBD2	NA	TRBJ2-1	CASSPTSGVVHEQFF	TGTGCCAGCAGTCCCACTAGCGGGGTTGTCCATGAGCAGTTCTTC
TRBV11-3	NA	NA	TRBJ2-1	CASSLGADISYNEQFF	TGTGCCAGCAGCTTAGGGGCAGATATCTCCTACAATGAGCAGTTCTTC
TRBV7-9	TRBD1	NA	TRBJ1-2	CASSPLQGSYGYTF	TGTGCCAGCAGCCCATTACAGGGGTCGTATGGCTACACCTTC
TRBV2	NA	NA	TRBJ1-1	CASSDPGREAFF	TGTGCCAGCAGTGACCCAGGGCGTGAAGCTTTCTTT
TRBV27	NA	NA	TRBJ2-6	CASSFGGAIVGANVLTF	TGTGCCAGCAGTTTTGGGGGGGCTATAGTTGGGGCCAACGTCCTGACTTTC
TRBV6-1	NA	few	TRBJ1-6	CASSVGAGARNSPLHF	TGTGCCAGCAGTGTAGGGGCAGGGGCGAGGAATTCACCCCTCCACTTT
TRBV28	TRBD2	NA	TRBJ2-7	CASSSGTSHTHQWRFEQYF	TGTGCCAGCAGTTCGGGGACTAGCCACACACATCAATGGAGGTTCGAGCAGTACTTC
TRBV11-2	NA	NA	TRBJ2-7	CASSPLWGSYEQYF	TGTGCCAGCAGCCCGCTCTGGGGCTCCTACGAGCAGTACTTC
TRBV28	TRBD1	NA	TRBJ1-1	CASSFRETGLGNTEAFF	TGTGCCAGCAGTTTCCGGGAGACAGGGCTTGGGAACACTGAAGCTTTCTTT
TRBV27	TRBD1	NA	TRBJ2-3	CASSPQTGAPDTDTQYF	TGTGCCAGCAGTCCCCAGACAGGGGCCCCTGACACAGATACGCAGTATTTT
TRBV10-2	NA	few	TRBJ2-1	CASSDVYGTYNEQFF	TGCGCCAGCAGTGATGTGTACGGAACCTACAATGAGCAGTTCTTC
TRBV29-1	NA	NA	TRBJ2-3	CSARSQLITDTQYF	TGCAGCGCCCGAAGTCAGTTGATTACAGATACGCAGTATTTT
TRBV30	NA	NA	TRBJ1-6	CAWSVLPPTASPLHF	TGTGCCTGGAGTGTACTCCCTCCTACGGCTTCACCCCTCCACTTT
TRBV10-3	TRBD2	NA	TRBJ2-7	CAIRPGTSGSYEQYF	TGTGCCATCAGACCCGGGACTAGCGGGAGTTACGAGCAGTACTTC
TRBV30	NA	NA	TRBJ2-7	CAWRLGGRGEQYF	TGTGCCTGGAGACTAGGGGGAAGGGGCGAGCAGTACTTC
TRBV2	NA	NA	TRBJ1-2	CASRREGEGGYTF	TGTGCCAGCAGGCGGGAGGGAGAAGGGGGCTACACCTTC
TRBV7-2	NA	NA	TRBJ1-6	CASSFRSVSPLHF	TGTGCCAGCAGCTTTCGTTCTGTTTCACCCCTCCACTTT
TRBV5-4	NA	NA	TRBJ2-3	CASSLSGWGTDTQYF	TGTGCCAGCAGCTTATCGGGGTGGGGCACAGATACGCAGTATTTT
TRBV6-5	TRBD2	NA	TRBJ2-7	CASTPMLAGDEQYF	TGTGCCAGCACCCCGATGCTAGCGGGAGACGAGCAGTACTTC
TRBV9	TRBD2	NA	TRBJ2-1	CASSVGSGSSYNEQFF	TGTGCCAGCAGCGTAGGGAGCGGGAGCTCCTACAATGAGCAGTTCTTC
TRBV4-1	TRBD2	NA	TRBJ2-5	CASSPRLAGRVETQYF	TGCGCCAGCAGCCCCAGACTAGCGGGGAGGGTGGAGACCCAGTACTTC
TRBV25-1	NA	NA	TRBJ1-4	CASSAGRINEKLFF	TGTGCCAGCAGTGCCGGGAGGATTAATGAAAAACTGTTTTTT
TRBV7-2	NA	NA	TRBJ1-1	CASSPVGGGNTEAFF	TGTGCCAGCAGCCCGGTGGGAGGGGGGAACACTGAAGCTTTCTTT
TRBV19	NA	NA	TRBJ2-7	CASSPGRGTEKYEQYF	TGTGCCAGTAGTCCTGGTCGGGGGACAGAAAAATACGAGCAGTACTTC
TRBV18	NA	NA	TRBJ1-5	CASSPGGGNQPQHF	TGTGCCAGCTCACCAGGGGGCGGGAATCAGCCCCAGCATTTT
TRBV30	TRBD1	NA	TRBJ2-3	CAWSGQGSRADTQYF	TGTGCCTGGAGCGGACAGGGGTCGAGGGCAGATACGCAGTATTTT
TRBV18	TRBD1	NA	TRBJ2-7	CASSPGTGRSYEQYF	TGTGCCAGCTCACCAGGGACAGGGCGTAGCTACGAGCAGTACTTC
TRBV5-1	NA	NA	TRBJ2-7	CASSLALQETYEQYF	TGCGCCAGCAGCTTGGCCTTACAGGAAACCTACGAGCAGTACTTC
TRBV4-1	NA	NA	TRBJ2-3	CASSPRTTSTDTQYF	TGCGCCAGCAGCCCCCGGACAACGAGCACAGATACGCAGTATTTT
TRBV2	NA	NA	TRBJ2-1	CASSGGGRDNEQFF	TGTGCCAGCAGTGGGGGGGGCAGGGACAATGAGCAGTTCTTC
TRBV19	NA	NA	TRBJ2-3	CASSEQGSDTQYF	TGTGCCAGTAGTGAACAGGGCTCAGATACGCAGTATTTT
TRBV7-8	TRBD1	NA	TRBJ1-3	CASSAQGASGNTIYF	TGTGCCAGCAGCGCCCAGGGGGCCTCTGGAAACACCATATATTTT